What follows describes a single T cell receptor (beta chain). It lacks a known antigen. No qualities accompany the bases; no much larger clone lies one base away. The donors were under 40 Caucasian individuals from Russia, aged roughly 6 to 90 years, who were systemically healthy. About 10 milliliters of peripheral blood were collected from each donor into EDTA-treated Vacutainer tubes. Ficoll-Paque density-gradient centrifugation was used to isolate PBMCs, with at least 6.5 million per sample. Trizol reagent was used to extract total RNA from the PBMCs, yielding at least 6 micrograms per sample. The percentages of naive CD45RAhigh/CD27high T cells were determined by flow cytometry on a PBMC aliquot from every donor. Receptors were amplified or captured by 5' RACE. TCRdb shows the sequencer as Illumina HiSeq 2500. A second PCR of about 7 to 12 cycles was performed with a sample-barcoded 5' primer and a J-beta primer mix. A unique molecular identifier was introduced onto each TCR beta cDNA molecule by a template-switch 5' adaptor carrying 12 random nucleotides. At least 2.5 million CDR3-containing paired-end reads were obtained from each sample. All of the RNA was converted into first-strand cDNA using the Mint cDNA synthesis kit, with a TRBC-specific oligonucleotide serving as the primer. After uracil-DNA glycosylase treatment, a first 18-cycle PCR used universal primers M1SS and BC2_uni_R on all cDNA. In the paper's pipeline: Normalization of each sample was performed by random selection of 1 million high-quality reads, each carrying a distinct molecular identifier. Reads with shared molecular identifiers were discarded instead of being binned into consensus sequences. MiTCR, run with a Q25 quality threshold and the strictest error-elimination algorithm, handled CDR3 identification, clonotype clustering and error correction. A nonparametric unseen species model using Euler transformation provided a lower-bound estimate of total TCR beta diversity. TCRdb applied fastp at Q25 and MiXCR to the public reads, then kept only in-frame beta chains. Rows matching on CDR3 protein sequence are summarized as one entry with the most common DNA and genes. None of the V and J calls come from the authors' own analysis; TCRdb made them. Present in this sample are roughly 1,300,000 distinct CDR3 sequences, approximately 60% of which were seen just once. Over 5.5% of the sample is in the top ten clones.

These data are taken from a study of blood T cells in healthy people across ages (dated by TCRdb to 2015 to 2017). With regard to the full study: In model experiments, template switching captured roughly one uniquely barcoded TCR beta cDNA molecule for every two T cells. Using deep sequencing normalized with unique cDNA molecular identifiers, the study measured how TCR beta repertoire diversity changes with age. The donors were split into four age groups: young (average about 15 years), middle-aged (roughly 39), aged (roughly 65) and long-lived (more than 80). To avoid experimental bias, donors of different ages were randomly spread across the sequencing lanes. For two donors (one aged 18 to 30 and one aged 80 or older), the study analyzed two additional independent replicas of 1 million unique cDNA reads from the same blood draw. What the research found in general, with its limitations: Compared with the aged group, the long-lived group had more naive CD4+ T cells, fewer expanded clones and increased TCR diversity, a pattern suggesting age selection. Estimates of total diversity based on one million sequenced T cells were considered lower bounds and underestimates. Observed TCR beta diversity per million T cells fell roughly linearly with age, and a significant reduction was already apparent by age about 36. Because donor CMV infection status was unknown, age-related changes in expanded clonotypes were potentially confounded. Conclusive comparison of naive and antigen-experienced compartments was prevented by the profiling of bulk unsorted PBMCs. Observed TCR beta diversity correlated strongly with the percentage of naive T cells measured by flow cytometry.

The germline V gene (reference sequence) sets CDR1 to LNHNV and CDR2 to YYDKDF. The CDR3 measures 13 amino acids from cysteine to phenylalanine. Only the CDR3 region is kept as DNA, spanning 39 bases read in frame from base 1. V is clipped by 8 bases and J by 0 bases, and the sequence between their germline boundaries is 9 bases long. Sequencing used blood. The sequence came from a man between 18 and 29 years old in good health. The rearranged segments are TRBV15 and TRBJ2-3; a confident D gene designation cannot be given. Read as DNA, the sequence is TGTGCCACCGTGGACGGGAGCACAGATACGCAGTATTTT. This encodes CATVDGSTDTQYF.